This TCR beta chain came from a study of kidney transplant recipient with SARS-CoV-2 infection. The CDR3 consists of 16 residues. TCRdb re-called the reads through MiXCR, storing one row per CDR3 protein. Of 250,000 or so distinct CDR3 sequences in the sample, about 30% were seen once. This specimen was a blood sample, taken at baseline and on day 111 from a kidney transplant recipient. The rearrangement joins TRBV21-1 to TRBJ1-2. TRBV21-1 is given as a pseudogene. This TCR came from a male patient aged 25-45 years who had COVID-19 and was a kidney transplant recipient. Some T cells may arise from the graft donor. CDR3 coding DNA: TGTGCCAGCAGCACTGTGGTAGCTACAGAAAGACCTGGCTACACCTTC. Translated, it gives CASSTVVATERPGYTF.